Here is one T cell receptor (beta chain) with its context. Antigen specificity is unknown. This record belongs to a study of blood T cells in healthy people across ages. Study in general: Template switching caught about one barcoded beta molecule for each two T cells.

Study-wide findings and caveats: CMV status of donors was not determined, possibly confounding expanded clonotype changes. Measured against age, TCR beta diversity per million T cells decreased in a roughly linear manner.

It was with a sample-barcoded 5' primer and a J-beta primer mix that a second PCR of roughly 6 to 12 cycles was run. TCRdb re-called the 5' RACE reads through MiXCR, storing one row per CDR3 protein. The table lists 550,000 to 800,000 distinct CDR3 sequences, about 34% of them singletons. In germline, CDR1 is DFQATT, CDR2 SNEGSKA (reference sequence). The CDR3 is 11 residues long. Trimming at V came to 5 bases and at J to 8 bases, leaving 5 bases not matched to a gene. The receptor comes from a woman of 80 years or more in good health. The chain links TRBV20-1 to TRBJ1-2, with 7 bases matching TRBD1. Sequencing input: blood. The CDR3, as DNA: TGCAGTGCTTTAACAGGGGTCGGCTACACCTTC. Translating it yields CSALTGVGYTF.